These 5 T cell receptor beta chains share one sample of origin, sequenced in a study of persistence of HIV-infected CD4 T cells (dated by TCRdb to 2020 to 2021). The immunoSEQ hsTCRB assay version 4, run in survey mode, was used to sequence TCRbeta repertoires from genomic DNA. TCRdb stores this immuneACCESS table with in-frame sequences only. Part of the clones is absent; in the studies checked, under half of the shortfall reflects unresolved V genes, and no reason is known for the rest. The sample has fewer than 35,000 clones on record, 65% to 90% of them singletons. The ten biggest clones cover about 0.86% of the sample. These receptors' targets are unknown. Interpreted using the paper, the treatment or condition label stands for: suppressive antiretroviral therapy. Cells were stimulated with lysates of CMV-infected fibroblasts at 9 to 10 ug/mL. Nonresponding CD40L-negative CD69-negative CD45RO-high memory CD4+ T cells were sorted as memory populations depleted of antigen-responding cells.

Material: CD4+ T cells sorted from PBMCs after approximately 19-hour stimulation, obtained from a patient who received antiretroviral therapy. This specimen's cell subset or site label, interpreted: CD40L-CD69- CD45RO-high memory CD4 T cells not responding to CMV lysate. These receptor sequences come from an adult man with HIV who was CMV-seropositive.

This chain's CDR3 is CASSLNQYDEQFF. The CDR3, as DNA: TGTGCCAGCAGTTTAAACCAGTACGATGAGCAGTTCTTC. The rearrangement uses TRBV11-3 and TRBJ2-1; D remains ambiguous. The V gene lost 6 bases and the J gene lost 8 bases, with 14 bases spanning the gap. The CDR3 loop spans 13 amino acids. Per germline, CDR1 SGHNT and CDR2 YENEEA. Filled out from reference TRBV11-3 and TRBJ2-1, the complete variable domain reads EAGVVQSPRYKIIEKKQPVAFWCNPISGHNTLYWYLQNLGQGPELLIRYENEEAVDDSQLPKDRFSAERLKGVDSTLKIQPAELGDSAVYLCASSLNQYDEQFFGPGTRLTVL.

The rearrangement joins TRBV28 to TRBJ1-2; D is ambiguous. The CDR3 is 14 residues long. V lost 2 bases and J 3 bases, leaving 10 bases between the germline ends. Germline V gene data show CDR1 as MDHEN and CDR2 as SYDVKM. This chain's CDR3 is CASSLRAMHYGYTF. The CDR3 DNA follows: TGTGCCAGCAGTTTAAGGGCCATGCACTATGGCTACACCTTC.

The chain recombines TRBV18 with TRBJ2-7; no firm D call. The CDR3 runs 13 residues. Germline assignment: CDR1 KGHSH and CDR2 LQKENI. The V and J ends lost 1 base and 3 bases respectively, with 7 bases between them. CDR3 DNA sequence: TGTGCCAGCTCACCACAGAGCAACTACGAGCAGTACTTC. It codes for CASSPQSNYEQYF.

The chain carries TRBV18 and TRBJ2-5; D is ambiguous. The CDR3 extends over 14 amino acids. Germline-derived CDR1 and CDR2 are KGHSH and LQKENI. V gave up 2 bases and J gave up 5 bases, with 12 bases separating them. As DNA, the CDR3 is TGTGCCAGCTCACCAACGATGCTGTGGGAGACCCAGTACTTC. It codes for CASSPTMLWETQYF.

The chain combines TRBV9 with TRBJ2-3, with 9 bases fitting TRBD2. With V trimmed by 3 bases and J by 2 bases, 7 bases remained unmatched. Germline values: CDR1 SGDLS, CDR2 YYNGEE. The CDR3 covers 16 residues. The CDR3 bases are TGTGCCAGCAGCGCTAGAGCGGGGGGCTCCACAGATACGCAGTATTTT. Translation gives CASSARAGGSTDTQYF. Using reference TRBV9 and TRBJ2-3 for the parts outside the CDR3, the full variable domain is DSGVTQTPKHLITATGQRVTLRCSPRSGDLSVYWYQQSLDQGLQFLIQYYNGEERAKGNILERFSAQQFPDLHSELNLSSLELGDSALYFCASSARAGGSTDTQYFGPGTRLTVL.